A selection of T cell receptor beta chains follows, all from one sample in a study of T cells in Graves' hyperthyroidism and ophthalmopathy. TCRdb fed the multiplex PCR reads into MiXCR, producing one record per CDR3 protein. The sample contains under 650,000 distinct CDR3 sequences, around 15% of which appear only once. The material sequenced was blood. The source is a woman aged 25 to 39 with Graves' hyperthyroidism. The CDR3 runs from the conserved cysteine through the conserved F or W. The D gene is left open where the match is weak. Not every row has a clone size; where given, it reads once, few, many or a size class.

clone_size | j_call | v_call | d_call | cdr3_nt | cdr3_aa
many | TRBJ1-1 | TRBV6-1 | - | TGTGCCAGCAGTGAAGTATCAGGGGCTCAGGCTGAAGCTTTCTTT | CASSEVSGAQAEAFF
many | TRBJ2-3 | TRBV5-1 | TRBD2 | TGCGCCAGCAGCCTTCGGACTAGAGAAGATACGCAGTATTTT | CASSLRTREDTQYF
few | TRBJ1-2 | TRBV27 | - | TGTGCCAGCAGTCCACTCTTCGGACCTTTCGAGGACCTTTCGCGCTACACCTTC | CASSPLFGPFEDLSRYTF
few | TRBJ2-6 | TRBV9 | - | TGTGCCAGCAGCGGTGGAGGGACCGGGGCCAACGTCCTGACTTTC | CASSGGGTGANVLTF
many | TRBJ2-3 | TRBV10-1 | TRBD2 | TGCGCCAGCAGTGATGGGAGCGGGATTATGACAGATACGCAGTATTTT | CASSDGSGIMTDTQYF
many | TRBJ2-3 | TRBV12-3/TRBV12-4 | TRBD1 | TGTGCCAGCAGTTCGGGACAGGATACGCAGTATTTT | CASSSGQDTQYF
many | TRBJ1-1 | TRBV19 | - | TGTGCCAGTAGTATCGGTGGGAGCACTGAAGCTTTCTTT | CASSIGGSTEAFF
few | TRBJ2-7 | TRBV20-1 | - | TGCAGTGCTAGAGAGAGCGGAGGGATCCTCGAGCAGTACTTC | CSARESGGILEQYF
few | TRBJ2-3 | TRBV6-1 | - | TGTGCCAGCAGGCGGACAAAATTGACCGGCACAGATACGCAGTATTTT | CASRRTKLTGTDTQYF
many | TRBJ2-5 | TRBV7-3 | - | TGTGCCAGCAGCAAATGGGGGGAGGAGACCCAGTACTTC | CASSKWGEETQYF
many | TRBJ2-4 | TRBV7-9 | TRBD1 | TGTGCCAGCAGTTTAAGTCCGGGACAGGGGGCGAACATTCAGTACTTC | CASSLSPGQGANIQYF
many | TRBJ2-2 | TRBV28 | TRBD2 | TGTGCCAGCAGTCGGACTAGCGGGAGCTCCGGGAACACCGGGGAGCTGTTTTTT | CASSRTSGSSGNTGELFF
many | TRBJ2-1 | TRBV29-1 | - | TGCAGCGCCGGACGGGACAATGAGCAGTTCTTC | CSAGRDNEQFF
- | TRBJ2-7 | TRBV4-2 | TRBD1 | TGTGCCAGCAGCCAAGATTACCGGGACAGGGGGAGTGGGCAGTACTTC | CASSQDYRDRGSGQYF
many | TRBJ2-7 | TRBV2 | TRBD1 | TGTGCCAGCAGTGTGGGCGGACAGGGCTCCTACGAGCAGTACTTC | CASSVGGQGSYEQYF
many | TRBJ2-1 | TRBV28 | - | TGTGCCAGCAGTTCGAGTTGGGTTGAGCAGTTCTTC | CASSSSWVEQFF
few | TRBJ2-5 | TRBV6-2/TRBV6-3 | - | TGTGCCAGCACCAAAGACAGGAGCCAAGAGACCCAGTACTTC | CASTKDRSQETQYF
many | TRBJ1-1 | TRBV7-8 | TRBD1 | TGTGCCAGCAGCTTAGCTCGAACAGGGGAAGTTTCGGGAACTGAAGCTTTCTTT | CASSLARTGEVSGTEAFF
- | TRBJ1-1 | TRBV4-3 | - | TGCGCCAGCAGCCAAGATGCCGTTGACAGCATCATGAACACTGAAGCTTTCTTT | CASSQDAVDSIMNTEAFF
many | TRBJ2-2 | TRBV28 | - | TGTGCCAGCAGTTCCCAGGGCGGTGGCACCGGGGAGCTGTTTTTT | CASSSQGGGTGELFF
- | TRBJ2-3 | TRBV20-1 | - | TGCAGTACCCCGGGCAGGAGTACAGATACGCAGTATTTT | CSTPGRSTDTQYF
many | TRBJ2-2 | TRBV7-9 | - | TGTGCCAGCAGCTTCGGACCAACCGGGGAGCTGTTTTTT | CASSFGPTGELFF
- | TRBJ2-1 | TRBV7-2 | TRBD2 | TGTGCGAGCAGCCGGGGAGGGGTAACGACTGAGCAGTTCTTC | CASSRGGVTTEQFF
many | TRBJ2-5 | TRBV20-1 | TRBD2 | TGCAGTGCTGGCGGGACTAGCGGGAGGCCCCAAGAGACCCAGTACTTC | CSAGGTSGRPQETQYF
many | TRBJ1-4 | TRBV30 | - | TGTGCCTGGAGTGTACTGTCGGGAGGAGAAAAACTGTTTTTT | CAWSVLSGGEKLFF
- | TRBJ1-3 | TRBV28 | - | TGTGCCAGCAGTTTCAGCAGCACTGGAAACGCCATATATTTT | CASSFSSTGNAIYF
many | TRBJ2-7 | TRBV6-1 | TRBD2 | TGTGCCAGCAAACGGCGGGAGCTAACCGAGCAGTACTTC | CASKRRELTEQYF
few | TRBJ2-7 | TRBV27 | - | TGTGCCAGCAGAAAACAAGTGGACAGTCTCGAGCAGTACTTC | CASRKQVDSLEQYF
many | TRBJ2-7 | TRBV27 | - | TGTGCCAGCAGTCCCCTCCGGGTCCGGTCCTACGAGCAGTACTTC | CASSPLRVRSYEQYF
- | TRBJ2-7 | TRBV29-1 | TRBD1 | TGCGGCGTCCTCGGGACAGGCTTCTCCGAGCAGTACTTC | CGVLGTGFSEQYF
few | TRBJ2-7 | TRBV28 | TRBD1 | TGTGCCAGCAGTTTACTTTTTACAGGGGTCTCCTACGAGCAGTACTTC | CASSLLFTGVSYEQYF
- | TRBJ1-1 | TRBV20-1 | - | TGCAGTGCCCCCAGCTCCCGTGGGTACACTGAAGCTTTCTTT | CSAPSSRGYTEAFF
many | TRBJ2-1 | TRBV3-1 | - | TGTGCCAGCAGCCCCCGATCGACTGGGGCTACCCTCTTCCTCTACAATGAGCAGTTCTTC | CASSPRSTGATLFLYNEQFF
many | TRBJ2-7 | TRBV11-2 | - | TGTGCCAGCAGCTTAGACGCCTTGCCTGGCTACGAGCAGTACTTC | CASSLDALPGYEQYF
many | TRBJ2-7 | TRBV5-1 | - | TGCGCCAGCAGAAAGGGGATAGCCGGGGGCTACGAGCAGTACTTC | CASRKGIAGGYEQYF
many | TRBJ2-2 | TRBV29-1 | TRBD1 | TGCAGCGTGACAGGGTACACCGGGGAGCTGTTTTTT | CSVTGYTGELFF
many | TRBJ1-4 | TRBV30 | - | TGTGCCTGGAGTATTGAAAAACTGTTTTTT | CAWSIEKLFF
many | TRBJ1-1 | TRBV7-2 | TRBD1 | TGTGCCAGCAGCACAAGACAGGGGTTGAACACTGAAGCTTTCTTT | CASSTRQGLNTEAFF
many | TRBJ2-1 | TRBV2 | TRBD1 | TGTGCCAGCAGTGGCGACAGGGGGCTGTTCAATGAGCAGTTCTTC | CASSGDRGLFNEQFF
many | TRBJ2-7 | TRBV6-5 | - | TGTGCCAGCAGTCACCCCGGGACATACGAGCAGTACTTC | CASSHPGTYEQYF
many | TRBJ2-5 | TRBV7-8 | - | TGTGCCAGCAGCTTATTGGTCCCCACGGGGGAGACCCAGTACTTC | CASSLLVPTGETQYF
- | TRBJ2-2 | TRBV29-1 | - | TGCAGCGTTACAGGCGCGAACACCGGGGAGCTGTTTTTT | CSVTGANTGELFF
- | TRBJ1-6 | TRBV12-3/TRBV12-4 | TRBD1 | TGTGCCAGCAGACAGGGGATAATCAATTCACCCCTCCACTTT | CASRQGIINSPLHF
- | TRBJ2-1 | TRBV11-3 | - | TGTGCCAGCAGCTTAGACCGATACTCCTACAATGAGCAGTTCTTC | CASSLDRYSYNEQFF
few | TRBJ2-1 | TRBV7-9 | TRBD2 | TGTGCCAGCAGCGCTCGAGGGATAGCGGGAGGGACCAATGAGCAGTTCTTC | CASSARGIAGGTNEQFF
many | TRBJ2-2 | TRBV28 | - | TGTGCCAGCAGTCCTGGGTGGGCCGGGGAGCTGTTTTTT | CASSPGWAGELFF
many | TRBJ2-1 | TRBV29-1 | - | TGCAGCGTAGGGCAGGGCTATGAGCAGTTCTTC | CSVGQGYEQFF
few | TRBJ2-7 | TRBV13 | TRBD2 | TGTGCCAGCAGCCCGACTAGCGGGAGTGTACGGTCCTACGAGCAGTACTTC | CASSPTSGSVRSYEQYF
few | TRBJ2-7 | TRBV28 | TRBD2 | TGTGCCAGCAGTTCCGGGGAGGGCTTCTACGAGCAGTACTTC | CASSSGEGFYEQYF
many | TRBJ2-3 | TRBV28 | - | TGTGCCAGCAGTTTTTACGGGGCAGATACGCAGTATTTT | CASSFYGADTQYF